This T cell receptor (beta chain) was captured in a study of blood T cells in healthy people across ages (dated by TCRdb to between 2015 and 2016). With regard to the full study: In model experiments, template switching captured about one uniquely barcoded TCR beta cDNA molecule for every two T cells. The donors were divided into four age groups: young (average approximately 17 years), middle-aged (about 39), aged (approximately 62) and long-lived (roughly 88). Two additional independent replicas of 1 million unique cDNA reads from the same blood draw were analyzed for two donors (one aged 18 to 30 and one aged 80 or older). To track age-related changes in TCR beta repertoire diversity, the study relied on deep sequencing normalized with unique cDNA molecular identifiers. Donors of different ages were randomly distributed across sequencing lanes to avoid experimental bias. The paper's findings and limits, for the study overall: Because the CMV infection status of the donors was unknown, age-related changes in expanded clonotypes may potentially have been confounded. Compared with the aged group, the long-lived group had more naive CD4+ T cells, fewer expanded clones and increased TCR diversity, a pattern suggesting age selection. Since profiling was done on bulk unsorted PBMCs, naive and antigen-experienced compartments could not be conclusively compared. There was a strong correlation between observed TCR beta diversity and the percentage of naive T cells measured by flow cytometry. As age increased, observed TCR beta diversity per million T cells dropped in a roughly linear way, and a significant reduction was already evident by age roughly 36. Total diversity estimates from one million sequenced T cells were considered lower bounds and underestimates.

Systemically healthy Caucasian individuals from Russia, around 38 in total and aged roughly 6 to 100 years, were included as donors. Around 10 milliliters of peripheral blood were collected from each donor into EDTA-treated Vacutainer tubes. Ficoll-Paque density-gradient centrifugation was used to isolate PBMCs, with at least 7 million per sample. Total RNA, at least 6 micrograms per sample, was extracted from PBMCs with Trizol reagent. For every donor, an aliquot of PBMCs went through flow cytometry to measure the percentages of naive CD45RAhigh/CD27high T cells. The library was obtained by 5' RACE. The data were produced on an Illumina HiSeq 2500. A second PCR of roughly 7 to 12 cycles was run with a J-beta primer mix and a sample-barcoded 5' primer. A template-switch 5' adaptor carrying 12 random nucleotides introduced a unique molecular identifier onto each TCR beta cDNA molecule. Each sample yielded at least 3 million CDR3-containing paired-end reads. The Mint cDNA synthesis kit, primed by a TRBC-specific oligonucleotide, was used to synthesize first-strand cDNA from all RNA. Following uracil-DNA glycosylase treatment, all cDNA underwent a first 18-cycle PCR with the universal primers M1SS and BC2_uni_R. On the authors' methods: Each sample was normalized by randomly selecting 1 million high-quality reads, each carrying a distinct molecular identifier. Reads sharing molecular identifiers were discarded rather than binned into consensus sequences. MiTCR, set to a Q25 quality threshold and the strictest error-elimination algorithm, was used for CDR3 identification, clonotype clustering and error correction. A nonparametric unseen species model using Euler transformation provided a lower-bound estimate of total TCR beta diversity. The raw public reads went through TCRdb reprocessing: fastp at Q25, MiXCR clone calling, in-frame beta chains kept. Duplicate CDR3 protein sequences are folded into a single record with the most common DNA and genes. TCRdb, not the original authors, processed these V and J calls. Within this sample are over 950,000 distinct CDR3 sequences, with around two fifths of them counted one time only. The ten largest clones take up about 12% of the sample.

This clonotype was seen at least ten times. Its antigen remains undetermined. No base quality information exists; no much larger clone differs at one position. The germline V gene encodes CDR1 DFQATT and CDR2 SNEGSKA (reference sequence). The CDR3 sequence holds 16 residues, the cysteine and phenylalanine included. The entry retains the CDR3 DNA only, 48 bases that are in frame from base 1. V is clipped by 2 bases and J by 3 bases, and the sequence between their germline boundaries is 18 bases long. This TCR came from a young man in good health. The chain joins TRBV20-1 to TRBJ2-3; TRBD1 is perhaps the D gene, given 6 matching bases. Specimen: blood. The CDR3 protein is CSARPSRGSRTDTQYF. The bases read TGCAGTGCTAGACCCTCGAGGGGGAGTAGGACAGATACGCAGTATTTT.